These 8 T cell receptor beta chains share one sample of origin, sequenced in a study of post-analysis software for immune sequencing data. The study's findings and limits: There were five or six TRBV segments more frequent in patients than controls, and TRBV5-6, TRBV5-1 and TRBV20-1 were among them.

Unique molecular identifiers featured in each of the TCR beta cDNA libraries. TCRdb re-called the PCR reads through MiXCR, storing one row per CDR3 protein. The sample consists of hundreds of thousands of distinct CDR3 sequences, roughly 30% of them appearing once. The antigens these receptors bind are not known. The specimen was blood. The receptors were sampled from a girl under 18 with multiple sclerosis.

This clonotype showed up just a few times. In DNA, the CDR3 is TGTGCCAGCATGTTAGCGGGGGGGCCAGATACGCAGTATTTT. Translated: CASMLAGGPDTQYF. The chain joins TRBV6-1 to TRBJ2-3; 11 bases fit TRBD2. V lost 7 bases and J lost 4; bases outside the gene matches: 4. Looked up from germline, CDR1 is MNHNS and CDR2 is SASEGT. This CDR3 is 14 amino acids long.

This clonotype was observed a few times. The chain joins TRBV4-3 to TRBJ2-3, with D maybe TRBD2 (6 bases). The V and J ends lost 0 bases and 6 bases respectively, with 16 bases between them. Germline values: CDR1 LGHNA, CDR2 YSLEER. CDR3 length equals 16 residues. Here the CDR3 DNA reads TGCGCCAGCAGCCAAGAACTGGCTAGCGCGGGGGATACGCAGTATTTT. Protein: CASSQELASAGDTQYF.

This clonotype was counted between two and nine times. CDR3: CSAQTSGRHEQFF. CDR3 DNA sequence: TGCAGTGCCCAGACTAGCGGGAGACATGAGCAGTTCTTC. The gene calls are TRBV20-1 and TRBJ2-1; 12 nucleotides match TRBD2. V gave up 6 bases and J gave up 8 bases; unmatched junction bases: 5. From germline, CDR1 is DFQATT and CDR2 SNEGSKA (reference sequence). The CDR3 has 13 amino acids.

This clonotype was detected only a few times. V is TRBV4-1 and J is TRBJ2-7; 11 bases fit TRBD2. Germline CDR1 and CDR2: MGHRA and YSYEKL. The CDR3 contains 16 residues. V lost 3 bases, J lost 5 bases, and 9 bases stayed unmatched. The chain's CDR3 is CASSHASGRLMNEQYF. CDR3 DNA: TGCGCCAGCAGCCATGCTAGCGGGAGGCTTATGAACGAGCAGTACTTC.

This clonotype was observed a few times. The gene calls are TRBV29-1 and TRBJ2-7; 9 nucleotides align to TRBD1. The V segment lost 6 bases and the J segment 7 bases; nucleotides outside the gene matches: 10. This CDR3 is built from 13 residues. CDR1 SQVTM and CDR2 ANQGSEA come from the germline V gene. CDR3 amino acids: CSVHGQGWSEQYF. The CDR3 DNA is TGCAGCGTACACGGACAGGGGTGGAGTGAGCAGTACTTC.

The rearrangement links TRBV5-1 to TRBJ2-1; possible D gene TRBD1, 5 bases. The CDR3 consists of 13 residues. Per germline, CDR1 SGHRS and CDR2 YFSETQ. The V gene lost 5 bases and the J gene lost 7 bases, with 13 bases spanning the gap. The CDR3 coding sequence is TGCGCCAGCAGAGCAATCAGGGATAATGAGCAGTTCTTC. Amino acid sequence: CASRAIRDNEQFF.

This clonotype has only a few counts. CDR3: CASSSDRGLGDTQYF. The CDR3 DNA follows: TGCGCCAGCAGCTCAGACAGGGGGCTTGGAGATACGCAGTATTTT. The chain couples TRBV4-3 to TRBJ2-3; TRBD1 matches 10 bases. The CDR3 is 15 amino acids. Germline CDR1 and CDR2: LGHNA and YSLEER. V dropped 5 bases and J dropped 5; count of bases not matched to a gene: 7.

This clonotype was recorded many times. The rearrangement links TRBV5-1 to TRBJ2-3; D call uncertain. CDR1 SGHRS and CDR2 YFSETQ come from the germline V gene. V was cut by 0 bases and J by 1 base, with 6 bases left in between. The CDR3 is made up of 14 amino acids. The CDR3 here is CASSLEARTDTQYF. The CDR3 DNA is TGCGCCAGCAGCTTGGAGGCTCGCACAGATACGCAGTATTTT.